Listed here are 17 T cell receptor beta chains from one sample, sequenced in a study of blood T cell repertoires in COVID-19. The table came from immunoSEQ multiplex PCR; TCRdb's copy has only in-frame clones and leaves some out. Of about 150,000 clones listed, 70% to 85% are singletons. Sequenced sample: peripheral blood. The origin of the receptors is a man aged 55 to 69 with COVID-19, enrolled during active disease.

The V gene is TRBV27, the J gene TRBJ2-7; D is possibly TRBD2 (6 bases). Trimming removed 5 bases from V and 2 bases from J, with 13 bases in between. Germline-derived CDR1 and CDR2 are MNHEY and SMNVEV (reference sequence). The CDR3 consists of 14 residues. As DNA, the CDR3 is TGTGCCAGCAGTGTGGGACTGCCTCCCTACGAGCAGTACTTC. The encoded protein is CASSVGLPPYEQYF.

V and J are TRBV5-1 and TRBJ1-4; TRBD1 agrees at 9 bases. This CDR3 is built from 14 residues. V shed 4 bases, J shed 4 bases, and the junction held 2 bases outside the gene matches. CDR1 SGHRS and CDR2 YFSETQ come from the germline V gene. The CDR3 here is CASSLTGGNEKLFF. CDR3 bases: TGCGCCAGCAGCCTGACAGGGGGTAATGAAAAACTGTTTTTT.

This sequence joins TRBV5-1 and TRBJ2-5; a possible D gene is TRBD2 (6 bases). The CDR3 is 15 amino acids. V lost 4 bases and J lost 5, with 18 bases in between. CDR1 and CDR2 from the germline V gene are SGHRS and YFSETQ. For the CDR3, the DNA is TGCGCCAGCAGCCCCGTTGGGACTTCTAAGGAGACCCAGTACTTC. It is translated as CASSPVGTSKETQYF.

The rearrangement links TRBV25-1 to TRBJ2-2; the match to TRBD2 covers 7 bases. CDR1 and CDR2 (germline): MGHDK, SYGVNS. The trim removed 1 base at V and 1 base at J, leaving 3 bases unmatched. CDR3 length equals 16 residues. The CDR3 spells CASSEWGGVNTGELFF. CDR3 bases: TGTGCCAGCAGTGAATGGGGGGGAGTGAACACCGGGGAGCTGTTTTTT.

The chain employs TRBV11-2 and TRBJ1-1; 7 bases are a match to TRBD1. Per the germline V gene, CDR1 is SGHAT and CDR2 is FQNNGV. V dropped 4 bases and J dropped 0; count of bases not matched to a gene: 8. The CDR3 spans 16 residues. The CDR3 coding sequence is TGTGCCAGCAGCTGGAGGGGGACAGCCTTGAACACTGAAGCTTTCTTT. It is translated as CASSWRGTALNTEAFF.

The chain recombines TRBV7-3 with TRBJ1-2; D remains unclear. CDR3 length: 16 residues. Germline CDR1 SGHTA, CDR2 FQGTGA. V dropped 2 bases and J dropped 0 bases, with 13 bases sitting between them. The CDR3 region is CASSLSAAPANYGYTF. The CDR3 region has the DNA TGTGCCAGCAGCTTATCCGCGGCGCCCGCTAACTATGGCTACACCTTC.

This clone appeared a single time. The chain joins TRBV19 to TRBJ2-2, with TRBD2 identical over 10 bases. With 5 bases clipped from V and 3 bases from J, the junction kept 9 bases outside the gene matches. CDR1 and CDR2 (germline): LNHDA, SQIVND (reference sequence). This CDR3 comprises 17 residues. The CDR3 DNA follows: TGTGCCAGTAGTGTTGCTAGCGGGAGTTCTTACACCGGGGAGCTGTTTTTT. It codes for CASSVASGSSYTGELFF.

The chain combines TRBV18 with TRBJ1-1; 10 bases align to TRBD1. V gave up 4 bases and J gave up 10 bases; unmatched junction bases: 6. The CDR3 contains 13 residues. The germline V gene has CDR1 KGHSH and CDR2 LQKENI. CDR3 region: CASSRETGGSAFF. The CDR3 bases are TGTGCCAGCTCACGGGAGACAGGGGGCTCAGCTTTCTTT.

CDR3 amino acids: CASSFRTGVSYEQYF. The CDR3 DNA reads TGTGCCAGCAGTTTCAGGACAGGGGTATCCTACGAGCAGTACTTC. The chain links TRBV27 to TRBJ2-7, with 9 bases matching TRBD1. The CDR3 has 15 amino acids. Germline assignment: CDR1 MNHEY and CDR2 SMNVEV (reference sequence). V lost 3 bases, J lost 1 base, and 4 bases stayed unmatched.

The CDR3 nucleotides read TGTGCCAGCAGCCCCTCCCGGGTTTTGGATGAGCAGTTCTTC. Amino acids: CASSPSRVLDEQFF. V is TRBV11-2 and J is TRBJ2-1; D not certain. Germline assignment: CDR1 SGHAT and CDR2 FQNNGV. The CDR3 contains 14 residues. V was clipped by 5 bases and J by 8 bases, with 16 bases between them.

The rearrangement links TRBV6-4 to TRBJ2-3; no definite D call. CDR3 length: 14 residues. Germline V gene lookup returns CDR1 MRHNA and CDR2 SNTAGT. V was pared by 7 bases and J by 4 bases, with 15 bases between. The CDR3, as DNA: TGTGCCAGCATGAGCTTACTATCCTCAGATACGCAGTATTTT. It is translated as CASMSLLSSDTQYF.

This chain links TRBV29-1 with TRBJ1-2, with a tentative D call TRBD1 (6 bases). Between the trimmed V and J ends, which lost 3 bases and 10 bases, there was a span of 15 bases. This CDR3 spans 12 amino acids. Germline V lookup: CDR1 SQVTM, CDR2 ANQGSEA. Here the CDR3 reads CSVDKQRGSYTF. The CDR3 bases are TGCAGCGTTGATAAGCAGAGGGGGTCCTACACCTTC.

The chain couples TRBV7-2 to TRBJ1-2; D is unresolved. The V gene lost 4 bases and the J gene lost 5 bases, with 23 bases spanning the gap. Germline values: CDR1 SGHTA, CDR2 FQGNSA. There are 17 residues in the CDR3. The CDR3 reads CASSSRRPGERAYGYTF. The CDR3 coding sequence is TGTGCCAGCAGCTCCCGGCGGCCCGGGGAACGGGCTTATGGCTACACCTTC.

The genes are TRBV10-3 and TRBJ1-4; 7 bases line up with TRBD1. Germline lookup yields CDR1 ENHRY and CDR2 SYGVKD. The ends lost 8 bases at V and 5 bases at J; junction bases unmatched: 5. The CDR3 totals 13 residues. This CDR3 is CAIQGGWNEKLFF. In DNA, the CDR3 is TGTGCCATCCAGGGGGGCTGGAATGAAAAACTGTTTTTT.

This clone was counted only a few times. V gene TRBV7-2 combines with J gene TRBJ1-1; D unresolved. With 6 bases removed from V and 4 bases from J, the gap between germline ends came to 21 bases. The CDR3 totals 16 residues. Germline V gene sequence: CDR1 SGHTA, CDR2 FQGNSA. CDR3 nucleotide sequence: TGTGCCAGCAGTCCCGCCCCCCGCGGCCTGGGCACTGAAGCTTTCTTT. This codes for CASSPAPRGLGTEAFF.

The chain employs TRBV10-1 and TRBJ2-7; D possibly corresponds to TRBD2 (5 bases). CDR1 and CDR2 from the germline V gene are WNHNN and SYGVQD (reference sequence). V was cut by 8 bases and J by 0 bases, with 17 bases left in between. There are 15 residues in the CDR3. CDR3 DNA sequence: TGCGCCAGCCGTGCTCGCGGGCGAAGCTCCTACGAGCAGTACTTC. Translated: CASRARGRSSYEQYF.

This sequence joins TRBV9 and TRBJ1-4, with D tentatively TRBD1 (5 bases). The CDR3 sequence is 15 residues long. V shed 0 bases and J shed 7 bases, with 13 bases lying between them. The V gene's germline CDR1 is SGDLS and CDR2 YYNGEE. CDR3 sequence (DNA): TGTGCCAGCAGCGTAGAAGGGGTTAAAGGTGAAAAACTGTTTTTT. Translating it yields CASSVEGVKGEKLFF.